This T cell receptor (beta chain) emerged from a study of cytomegalovirus exposure and HLA in healthy donors. Germline CDR1 SQVTM, CDR2 ANQGSEA. The CDR3 sequence is 15 residues long. Trimming at V came to 4 bases and at J to 0 bases, leaving 8 bases not matched to a gene. The PCR was carried out with 60 Vbeta primers and 13 Jbeta primers. Produced via immunoSEQ multiplex PCR; TCRdb's table is partial and in-frame only. This repertoire shows under 150,000 clones, about 78% found once; its top ten account for around 5.8%. The chain has TRBV29-1 and TRBJ2-5, with 7 bases aligning to TRBD1. This sequence was found in a woman in her 30s in good health and CMV-seropositive. Sequenced sample: PBMCs. As DNA, the CDR3 is TGCAGCGTTGGTGGACCCGGGACAGACCAAGAGACCCAGTACTTC. Translated, it gives CSVGGPGTDQETQYF.